A selection of T cell receptor beta chains follows, all from one sample in a study of blood T cell repertoires in COVID-19. Profiling relied on immunoSEQ multiplex PCR, and the TCRdb table lists in-frame clones only, not all of them. The data contain over 300,000 clones, about 82% of them singletons. The sample consisted of peripheral blood. The receptor set was obtained from a woman in her fifties or sixties with acute or convalescent COVID-19. The CDR3 runs from the conserved cysteine through the conserved F or W. A D gene is named only where the DNA matches it firmly. The listing skips clone size in some rows; elsewhere it reads once, few, many or a size class.

>NA|NA|TRBJ2-5|TRBV6-5
TGTGCCAGCAGTTACGCGGAGACCCAGTACTTC
CASSYAETQYF
>NA|NA|TRBJ2-7|TRBV6-5
TGTGCCAGCAGATCAGGGGCCTACGAGCAGTACTTC
CASRSGAYEQYF
>NA|NA|TRBJ2-5|TRBV27
TGTGCCAGCAGTTCGGACAATCAAGAGACCCAGTACTTC
CASSSDNQETQYF
>TRBD1|NA|TRBJ1-3|TRBV7-9
TGTGCCAGCAGCCAAGACCCCTTTGGGACAGTATATTTT
CASSQDPFGTVYF
>NA|NA|TRBJ1-2|TRBV19
TGTGCCAGTAGTATCTTCGCGGGTGTCGGTCGATATGGCTACACCTTC
CASSIFAGVGRYGYTF
>TRBD2|NA|TRBJ2-7|TRBV18
TGTGCCAGCTCACCACTAGGACTAGCGTCGTCCGAGCAGTACTTC
CASSPLGLASSEQYF
>TRBD2|NA|TRBJ2-4|TRBV28
TGTGCCAGCAGTGCCGTAGGAGCGGGAGTAAACATTCAGTACTTC
CASSAVGAGVNIQYF
>TRBD1|few|TRBJ1-1|TRBV5-1
TGCGCCAGCACGGACAGGGGGCGCGTAGTTGACACTGAAGCTTTCTTT
CASTDRGRVVDTEAFF
>NA|NA|TRBJ1-3|TRBV5-1
TGCGCCAGCAGCGACCAGGGATCTGGAAACACCATATATTTT
CASSDQGSGNTIYF
>NA|NA|TRBJ2-5|TRBV28
TGTGCCAGCAGTCGGACAGTCCAAGAGACCCAGTACTTC
CASSRTVQETQYF
>NA|once|TRBJ2-5|TRBV11-1
TGTGCCAGCAGCTCGCAGACAGCCGCAACCCAAGAGACCCAGTACTTC
CASSSQTAATQETQYF
>NA|NA|TRBJ2-3|TRBV4-1
TGCGCCAGCAGCCAAGATGACAGCTCGAGAAATACGCAGTATTTT
CASSQDDSSRNTQYF
>NA|NA|TRBJ1-1|TRBV28
TGTGCCAGCAGGGAAACAGGGAACACTGAAGCTTTCTTT
CASRETGNTEAFF
>NA|NA|TRBJ2-7|TRBV18
TGTGCCAGCTCACCTGTACAGGGCCTTTACGAGCAGTACTTC
CASSPVQGLYEQYF
>NA|NA|TRBJ1-2|TRBV2
TGTGCCAGCACCGAGAGCAGGGTCCCCTTCTACACCTTC
CASTESRVPFYTF
>TRBD1|once|TRBJ1-4|TRBV27
TGTGCCAGTGCAGGGGGCAATGAAAAACTGTTTTTT
CASAGGNEKLFF